This T cell receptor beta chain was retrieved from a study of siplizumab effects on memory and regulatory T cells. With respect to this clone: Its antigen remains unidentified.

This CDR3 contains 14 residues. Germline CDR1 and CDR2: MDHEN and SYDVKM. V lost 2 bases, J lost 0 bases, and 7 bases lay in between. Assay used: immunoSEQ multiplex PCR; TCRdb lists only in-frame clones, some missing. The sample has more than 75,000 clones; 90% to 95% are singletons. Findings of the study overall: Controls had around 25% Treg-derived mappable alloreactive CD4+ clones on average, versus about 69% with siplizumab. Apparently key alloresponse contributors, naive T cells also seemed more diverse than memory cells. Among sequences traceable to unstimulated CD4+ memory cells, alloreactive ones were significantly reduced by siplizumab.

This TCR derives from a human donor in good health. The rearrangement links TRBV28 to TRBJ1-1; D is unclear. The sequenced sample consisted of CD8+ T cells sorted from blood. CDR3 nucleotides: TGTGCCAGCAGTTTAAACCGTATGAACACTGAAGCTTTCTTT. Translation: CASSLNRMNTEAFF.